This TCR beta chain was recorded in a study of siplizumab effects on memory and regulatory T cells. Repertoires were generated with immunoSEQ multiplex PCR, while TCRdb's copy carries only in-frame clones and drops some. The sample holds 90,000 to 120,000 clones, 90% to 95% seen once. The germline V gene encodes CDR1 MNHEY and CDR2 SVGAGI. V was pared by 5 bases and J by 7 bases, with 8 bases of the junction left unmatched. The CDR3 has 13 amino acids. Concerning this clone: Its matching antigen is unknown.

Broader study findings: Proliferating CD4+ or CD8+ clones, roughly 80-97% of them, lacked an assignable naive or memory phenotype. Naive T cells seemed more diverse than memory cells and seemed major alloresponse contributors.

The V call is TRBV6-5, the J call TRBJ2-7; 7 nucleotides match TRBD1. The material sequenced was Tregs sorted from blood. The source is a human donor in good health. The CDR3 protein is CASSRQGLREQYF. The CDR3 DNA follows: TGTGCCAGCAGTAGACAGGGTCTTAGGGAGCAGTACTTC.